The rows below give T cell receptor beta chains drawn from one sample of a study of T cell changes during pregnancy in multiple sclerosis. Repertoires were generated with immunoSEQ multiplex PCR, while TCRdb's copy carries only in-frame clones and drops some. The repertoire includes about 51,000 clones, around 92% of them detected once, and 0.6% to 0.75% sits in the top ten. The sample was CD4+ T cells from peripheral blood mononuclear cells, taken in the third trimester of pregnancy. Receptor source: a female donor with multiple sclerosis, enrolled in a pregnancy study. Each CDR3 is given with its conserved first and last residue.

TRBJ2-6 | TRBV7-2 | CASTKGLSGANVLTF
TRBJ2-2 | TRBV7-6 | CASSLDEIYTGELFF
TRBJ2-2 | TRBV9 | CASSVGPSGNAGELFF
TRBJ1-1 | TRBV5-4 | CASSLAGSEAFF
TRBJ2-5 | TRBV5-1 | CASSLAGETQYF
TRBJ2-3 | TRBV7-2 | CASSSRNSADTQYF
TRBJ1-1 | TRBV12-5 | CASGLESTEAFF
TRBJ2-7 | TRBV6-6 | CASSYGTSGTYEQYF
TRBJ2-7 | TRBV11-2 | CASSLNGLALYEQYF
TRBJ2-4 | TRBV25-1 | CASSAPGTGGGKNIQYF
TRBJ2-5 | TRBV9 | CASSVAGRGFQETQYF